One T cell receptor beta chain is described in this entry. Germline V gene lookup returns CDR1 MNHEY and CDR2 SVGAGI. This CDR3 comprises 11 residues. With 4 bases removed from V and 12 bases from J, the gap between germline ends came to 10 bases. The protocol was immunoSEQ multiplex PCR, while the TCRdb copy is restricted to in-frame clones and leaves out a portion. The profile shows about 350,000 clones, about 94% of them singletons. This specimen belongs to a study of brain T cells in children with intractable seizures. Specified time point: blood from clinic visit 5 months post-surgery; TSC patient then seizure free.

The starting material was peripheral blood, obtained less than 6 months after surgery. The TCR was taken from a boy under two years old with tuberous sclerosis and intractable seizures. This chain links TRBV6-5 with TRBJ2-1; no clear D. As DNA, the CDR3 is TGTGCCAGCAGTTTACCTATCTCGCAGTTCTTC. It translates to CASSLPISQFF.